This T cell receptor (beta chain) was retrieved from a study of PD-1 blockade in classical Hodgkin lymphoma. General observations from the study: Newly diagnosed patients were said to have less baseline TCR diversity than healthy donors did. When nivolumab was started under 1 year after ASCT, patients were excluded. Diversity in CD4+ TCRs, unlike that measured in CD8+ TCRs, had risen significantly by C4D1. Complete responders' baseline diversity resembled that of newly diagnosed patients.

In regard to this clone: As yet, its antigen is unknown.

Data came from immunoSEQ multiplex PCR; TCRdb stores just in-frame clones and leaves some out. The top ten hold 15% to 20% of the sample, which has about 100,000 clones, 80% to 90% seen once. Following autologous stem cell transplantation, relapse occurred in every patient, and exposure to brentuximab vedotin varied. The CDR3 runs 13 residues. The germline V gene has CDR1 MDHEN and CDR2 SYDVKM. After removal of 1 base from V and 13 bases from J, the junction contained 4 bases not matched to a gene. This chain connects TRBV28 to TRBJ1-5, with TRBD1 matching 10 bases. The source is a human donor with classical Hodgkin lymphoma. The starting material was peripheral blood mononuclear cells (PBMCs), obtained before the second cycle of nivolumab. Here the CDR3 reads CASSLSLGQGQHF. The CDR3 DNA reads TGTGCCAGCAGTTTATCGCTGGGACAGGGGCAGCATTTT.